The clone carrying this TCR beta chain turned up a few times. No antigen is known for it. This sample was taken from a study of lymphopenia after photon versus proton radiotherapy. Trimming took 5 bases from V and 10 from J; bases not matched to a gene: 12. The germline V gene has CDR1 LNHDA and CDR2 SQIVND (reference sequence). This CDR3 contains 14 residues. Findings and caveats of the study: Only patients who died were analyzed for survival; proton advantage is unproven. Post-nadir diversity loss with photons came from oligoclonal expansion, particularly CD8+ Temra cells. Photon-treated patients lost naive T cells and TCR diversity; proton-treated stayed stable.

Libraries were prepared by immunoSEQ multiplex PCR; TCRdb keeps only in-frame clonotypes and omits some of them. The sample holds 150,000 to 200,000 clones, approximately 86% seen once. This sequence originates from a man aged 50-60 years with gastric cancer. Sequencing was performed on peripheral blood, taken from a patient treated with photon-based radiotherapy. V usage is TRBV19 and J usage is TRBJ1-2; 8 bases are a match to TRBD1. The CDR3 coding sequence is TGTGCCAGTAGTTCATTCAGGGGGCAGGTAGACTACACCTTC. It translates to CASSSFRGQVDYTF.